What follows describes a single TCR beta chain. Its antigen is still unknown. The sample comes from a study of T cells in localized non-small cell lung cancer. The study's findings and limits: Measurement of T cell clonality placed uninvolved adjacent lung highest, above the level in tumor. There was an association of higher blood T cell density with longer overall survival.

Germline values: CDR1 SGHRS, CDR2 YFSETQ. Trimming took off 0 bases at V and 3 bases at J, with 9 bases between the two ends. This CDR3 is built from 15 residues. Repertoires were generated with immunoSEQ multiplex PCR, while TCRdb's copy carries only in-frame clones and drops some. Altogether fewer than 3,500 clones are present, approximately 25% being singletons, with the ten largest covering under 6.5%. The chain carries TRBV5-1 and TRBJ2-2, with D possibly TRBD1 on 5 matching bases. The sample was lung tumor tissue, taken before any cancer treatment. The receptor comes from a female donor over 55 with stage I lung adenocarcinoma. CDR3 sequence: CASSLEGADTGELFF. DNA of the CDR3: TGCGCCAGCAGCTTGGAAGGGGCTGACACCGGGGAGCTGTTTTTT.